This TCR beta chain was sequenced in a study of T cell changes during pregnancy in multiple sclerosis. V shed 1 base, J shed 4 bases, and the junction held 4 bases outside the gene matches. This CDR3 spans 16 amino acids. Germline V gene lookup returns CDR1 SGHRS and CDR2 YFSETQ. Method: immunoSEQ multiplex PCR; TCRdb's copy keeps in-frame clones and lacks some. The sample has fewer than 100,000 clones, about 88% seen once. This chain uses TRBV5-1 with TRBJ2-2; TRBD1 matches at 10 bases. Sample: peripheral blood, taken before pregnancy. The clonotype originates from a female donor with multiple sclerosis, enrolled in a pregnancy study. Written as DNA, the CDR3 is TGCGCCAGCAGCTTGAGGGGACAGGGGACCACCGGGGAGCTGTTTTTT. Translated, it gives CASSLRGQGTTGELFF.